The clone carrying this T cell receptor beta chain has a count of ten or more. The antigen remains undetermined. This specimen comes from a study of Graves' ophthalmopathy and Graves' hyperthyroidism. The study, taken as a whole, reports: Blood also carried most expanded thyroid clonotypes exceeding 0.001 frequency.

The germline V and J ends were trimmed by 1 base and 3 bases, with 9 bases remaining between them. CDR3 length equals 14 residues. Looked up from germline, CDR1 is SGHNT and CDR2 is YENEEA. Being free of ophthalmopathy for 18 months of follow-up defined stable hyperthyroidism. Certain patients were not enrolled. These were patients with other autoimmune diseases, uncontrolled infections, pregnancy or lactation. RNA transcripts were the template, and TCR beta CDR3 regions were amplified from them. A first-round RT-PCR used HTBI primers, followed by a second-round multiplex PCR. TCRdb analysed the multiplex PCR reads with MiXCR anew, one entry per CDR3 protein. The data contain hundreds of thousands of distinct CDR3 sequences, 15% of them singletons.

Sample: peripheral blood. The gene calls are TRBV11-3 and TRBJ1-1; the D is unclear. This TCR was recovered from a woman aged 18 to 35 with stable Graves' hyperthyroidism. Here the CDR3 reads CASSLAGQHTEAFF. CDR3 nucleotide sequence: TGTGCCAGCAGCTTAGCCGGGCAGCACACTGAAGCTTTCTTT.